The sequence of this TCR beta chain was determined in a study of blood T cell repertoires in COVID-19. Overall study context: The study drew acute and convalescent COVID-19 samples from the United States, Italy and Spain.

Only a few counts were recorded for this clone. The CDR3 totals 13 residues. J gave up 4 bases and V 7 bases, and 2 bases lay outside the gene matches. Germline V gene sequence: CDR1 MDHEN, CDR2 SYDVKM. TCRdb's copy holds only in-frame clones and misses some; the assay was immunoSEQ multiplex PCR. The sample records 110,000 to 150,000 clones, approximately 80% being singletons. V gene TRBV28 combines with J gene TRBJ1-5, with 9 nucleotides matching TRBD1. This sequence was found in a human donor in a cohort sampled during active COVID-19. The sample was peripheral blood. CDR3 region: CASIGQGNQPQHF. CDR3 nucleotides: TGTGCCAGCATCGGACAGGGGAATCAGCCCCAGCATTTT.